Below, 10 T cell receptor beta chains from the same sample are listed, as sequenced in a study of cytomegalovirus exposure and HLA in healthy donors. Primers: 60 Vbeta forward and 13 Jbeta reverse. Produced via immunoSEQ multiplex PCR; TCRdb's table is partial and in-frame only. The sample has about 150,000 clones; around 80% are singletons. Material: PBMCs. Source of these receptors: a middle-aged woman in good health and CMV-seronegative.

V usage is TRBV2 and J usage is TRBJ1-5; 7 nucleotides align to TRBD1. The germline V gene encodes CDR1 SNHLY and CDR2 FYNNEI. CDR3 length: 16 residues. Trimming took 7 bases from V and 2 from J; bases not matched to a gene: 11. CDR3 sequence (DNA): TGTGCCAGCAACTCTCAGATTGGACAGGGCAATCAGCCCCAGCATTTT. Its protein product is CASNSQIGQGNQPQHF.

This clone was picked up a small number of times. The CDR3 is CASSLAPVTDTQYF. The CDR3 nucleotides read TGTGCCAGCAGCTTAGCACCAGTAACAGATACGCAGTATTTT. The V gene is TRBV7-9, the J gene TRBJ2-3, with no clear D. Between the trimmed V and J ends, which lost 0 bases and 3 bases, there was a span of 7 bases. The germline gives CDR1 SEHNR, CDR2 FQNEAQ (reference sequence). CDR3 size: 14 residues.

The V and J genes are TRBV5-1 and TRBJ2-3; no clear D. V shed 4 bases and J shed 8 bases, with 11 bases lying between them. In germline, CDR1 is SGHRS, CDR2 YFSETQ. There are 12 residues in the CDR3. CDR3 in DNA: TGCGCCAGCAGCCTACCTCCGGGTACGCAGTATTTT. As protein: CASSLPPGTQYF.

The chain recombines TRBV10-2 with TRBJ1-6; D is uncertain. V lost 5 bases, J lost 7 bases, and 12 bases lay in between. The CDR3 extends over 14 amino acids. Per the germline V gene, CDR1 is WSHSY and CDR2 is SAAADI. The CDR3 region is CASSLEGGNSPLHF. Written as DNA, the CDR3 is TGCGCCAGCAGTTTGGAGGGAGGGAATTCACCCCTCCACTTT.

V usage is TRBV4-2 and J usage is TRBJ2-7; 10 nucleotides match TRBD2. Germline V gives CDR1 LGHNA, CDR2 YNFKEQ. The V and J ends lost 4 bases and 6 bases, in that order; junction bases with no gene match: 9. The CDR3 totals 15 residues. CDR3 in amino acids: CASSRGASGSSEQYF. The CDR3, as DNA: TGTGCCAGCAGCCGGGGGGCTAGCGGGAGTTCCGAGCAGTACTTC.

This CDR3 is CAWRSDRGNEQFF. In DNA, the CDR3 is TGTGCCTGGAGATCGGACAGGGGCAATGAGCAGTTCTTC. The rearrangement uses TRBV30 and TRBJ2-1; 9 bases are shared with TRBD1. Germline-derived CDR1 and CDR2 are GTSNPN and SVGIG (reference sequence). The CDR3 loop spans 13 amino acids. Trimming at V came to 3 bases and at J to 6 bases, leaving 3 bases not matched to a gene.

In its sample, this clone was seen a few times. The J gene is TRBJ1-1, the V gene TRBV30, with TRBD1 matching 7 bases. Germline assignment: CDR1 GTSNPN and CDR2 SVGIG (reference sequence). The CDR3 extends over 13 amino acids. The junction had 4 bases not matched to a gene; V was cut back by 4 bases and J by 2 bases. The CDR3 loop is CAWNRQGNTEAFF. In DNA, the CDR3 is TGTGCCTGGAATCGACAGGGTAACACTGAAGCTTTCTTT. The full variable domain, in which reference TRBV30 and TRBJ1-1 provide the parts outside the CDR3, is SQTIHQWPATLVQPVGSPLSLECTVEGTSNPNLYWYRQAAGRGLQLLFYSVGIGQISSEVPQNLSASRPQDRQFILSSKKLLLSDSGFYLCAWNRQGNTEAFFGQGTRLTVV.

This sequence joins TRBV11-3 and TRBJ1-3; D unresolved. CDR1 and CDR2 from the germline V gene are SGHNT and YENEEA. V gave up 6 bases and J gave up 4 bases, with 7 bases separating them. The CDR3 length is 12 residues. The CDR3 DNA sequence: TGTGCCAGCAGAACGGGGGGAAACACCATATATTTT. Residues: CASRTGGNTIYF.

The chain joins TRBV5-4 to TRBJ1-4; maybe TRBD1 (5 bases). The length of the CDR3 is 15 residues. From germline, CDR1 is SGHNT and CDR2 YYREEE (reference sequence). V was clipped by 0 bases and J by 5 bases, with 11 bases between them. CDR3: CASSLGTNGNEKLFF. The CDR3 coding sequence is TGTGCCAGCAGCTTGGGGACAAATGGCAATGAAAAACTGTTTTTT.

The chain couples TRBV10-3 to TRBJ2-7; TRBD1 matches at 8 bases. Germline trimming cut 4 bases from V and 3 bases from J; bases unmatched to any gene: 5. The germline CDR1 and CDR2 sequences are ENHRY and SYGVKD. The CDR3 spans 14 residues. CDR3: CAISGGTGNYEQYF. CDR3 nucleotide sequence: TGTGCCATCAGTGGGGGGACAGGTAACTACGAGCAGTACTTC.